Below are 9 T cell receptor beta chains sequenced from a single sample in a study of T cell responses to AZD1222 COVID-19 vaccine. Some clones are missing from TCRdb's copy, which holds only in-frame ones; the method was immunoSEQ multiplex PCR. There are 120,000 to 150,000 clones in the sample; roughly 89% occur only once, and about 7.5% lies in the top ten. The sample in question was peripheral blood, obtained 28 days after the second dose of the MenACWY control vaccine. These receptor sequences come from an adult who received the MenACWY meningococcal vaccine as a control.

This rearrangement joins TRBV3-1 (or the pseudogene TRBV3-2) to TRBJ2-1; TRBD2 matches 9 bases. Unmatched junction bases numbered 11, after V lost 0 bases and J lost 5 bases. The CDR3 runs 18 residues. The germline gives CDR1 LGHDT, CDR2 YNNKEL (reference sequence). CDR3 sequence reads: CASSQDLIAGAINNEQFF. CDR3 in DNA: TGTGCCAGCAGCCAAGATCTGATAGCGGGAGCTATCAACAATGAGCAGTTCTTC.

The V gene is TRBV11-3, the J gene TRBJ2-7, with TRBD1 matching 8 bases. V gave up 4 bases and J gave up 2 bases; unmatched junction bases: 4. This CDR3 has 14 residues. Per the germline V gene, CDR1 is SGHNT and CDR2 is YENEEA. Here the CDR3 reads CASSSGQGTYEQYF. For the CDR3, the DNA is TGTGCCAGCAGCTCCGGACAGGGAACCTACGAGCAGTACTTC. Together with reference TRBV11-3 and TRBJ2-7, the CDR3 gives the full variable domain: EAGVVQSPRYKIIEKKQPVAFWCNPISGHNTLYWYLQNLGQGPELLIRYENEEAVDDSQLPKDRFSAERLKGVDSTLKIQPAELGDSAVYLCASSSGQGTYEQYFGPGTRLTVT.

This chain uses TRBV5-4 with TRBJ2-5, with D possibly TRBD1 on 6 matching bases. The CDR3 spans 15 residues. V was shortened by 3 bases and J by 1 base, with 13 bases between the two germline ends. The germline V gene has CDR1 SGHNT and CDR2 YYREEE (reference sequence). The CDR3 DNA follows: TGTGCCAGCAGCTCTAGGGGGAGCCTCCAAGAGACCCAGTACTTC. Translated: CASSSRGSLQETQYF.

This chain links TRBV7-9 with TRBJ2-7, with D perhaps TRBD2 (6 bases). This CDR3 region has 15 residues. Trimming took off 1 base at V and 1 base at J, with 11 bases between the two ends. CDR1 is SEHNR and CDR2 is FQNEAQ in the germline V gene (reference sequence). The CDR3, as DNA: TGTGCCAGCAGCTTAGTAGCCGGGGGATCCTACGAGCAGTACTTC. Translation gives CASSLVAGGSYEQYF.

This chain connects TRBV23-1 to TRBJ2-7; TRBD1 aligns across 7 bases. TRBV23-1 is an ORF; its function is uncertain. V lost 0 bases to trimming and J lost 3 bases; unmatched junction nucleotides: 14. CDR3 length equals 18 residues. The CDR3 loop reads CASSQSVFTDRSNYEQYF. DNA of the CDR3: TGCGCCAGCAGTCAATCGGTCTTTACGGACAGGTCGAACTACGAGCAGTACTTC.

The chain is built from TRBV5-5 and TRBJ1-1; weak D call: TRBD1 (6 bases). V gave up 4 bases and J gave up 5 bases, with 18 bases separating them. From germline, CDR1 is SGHKS and CDR2 YYEKEE (reference sequence). The CDR3 consists of 15 residues. In DNA, the CDR3 is TGTGCCAGCAGCCTGTGGGACAAAGGAGAAACTGAAGCTTTCTTT. Its protein is CASSLWDKGETEAFF.

The genes are TRBV19 and TRBJ1-1; a possible D gene is TRBD1 (5 bases). V lost 5 bases and J 1 base, leaving 8 bases between the germline ends. The CDR3 extends over 13 amino acids. Germline lookup yields CDR1 LNHDA and CDR2 SQIVND (reference sequence). In nucleotides, the CDR3 is TGTGCCAGTAGTTTGACAGCGAACACTGAAGCTTTCTTT. Amino acid sequence: CASSLTANTEAFF. Full variable domain (missing parts from reference TRBV19 and TRBJ1-1): DGGITQSPKYLFRKEGQNVTLSCEQNLNHDAMYWYRQDPGQGLRLIYYSQIVNDFQKGDIAEGYSVSREKKESFPLTVTSAQKNPTAFYLCASSLTANTEAFFGQGTRLTVV.

This clone has a handful of counts. The chain joins TRBV11-2 to TRBJ1-4, with D uncertain. This CDR3 has 13 residues. Germline values: CDR1 SGHAT, CDR2 FQNNGV. The V end lost 1 base, the J end lost 4 bases, and 4 bases lay between the germline ends. CDR3 DNA sequence: TGTGCCAGCAGCTTAGTGGGTAATGAAAAACTGTTTTTT. Residues: CASSLVGNEKLFF.

J is TRBJ2-7 and V is TRBV11-2; 8 positions agree with TRBD1. Germline-derived CDR1 and CDR2 are SGHAT and FQNNGV. Trimming removed 5 bases from V and 7 bases from J; junction bases left unmatched: 13. The CDR3 spans 15 residues. The CDR3 protein is CASSTRTGSSNEQYF. The CDR3 DNA reads as TGTGCCAGCAGCACCCGGACAGGGTCTTCGAATGAGCAGTACTTC. The variable domain in full, completed from reference TRBV11-2 and TRBJ2-7, reads EAGVAQSPRYKIIEKRQSVAFWCNPISGHATLYWYQQILGQGPKLLIQFQNNGVVDDSQLPKDRFSAERLKGVDSTLKIQPAKLEDSAVYLCASSTRTGSSNEQYFGPGTRLTVT.